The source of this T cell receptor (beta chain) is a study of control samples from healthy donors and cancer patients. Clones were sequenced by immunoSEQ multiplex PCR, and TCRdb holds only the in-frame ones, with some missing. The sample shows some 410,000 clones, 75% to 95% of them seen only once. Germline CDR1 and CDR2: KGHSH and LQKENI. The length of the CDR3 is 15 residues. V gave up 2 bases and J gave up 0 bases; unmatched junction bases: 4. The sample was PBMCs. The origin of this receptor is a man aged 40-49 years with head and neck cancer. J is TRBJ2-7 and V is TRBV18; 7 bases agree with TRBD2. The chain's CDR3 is CASSPELASSYEQYF. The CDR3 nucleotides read TGTGCCAGCTCACCAGAACTAGCGAGCTCCTACGAGCAGTACTTC.